The 10 T cell receptor beta chains given below trace back to one sample, sequenced in a study of control samples from healthy donors and cancer patients. Profiling relied on immunoSEQ multiplex PCR, and the TCRdb table lists in-frame clones only, not all of them. The sample holds some 87,000 clones; around 84% are singletons and the top ten take about 9.9%. The sample taken for sequencing was PBMCs. These receptors all stem from a man in his 60s with head and neck cancer.

This chain uses TRBV13 with TRBJ2-3, with 9 positions matching TRBD1. This CDR3 has 17 amino acids. V was pared by 5 bases and J by 3 bases, with 12 bases of the junction left unmatched. From germline, CDR1 is PRHDT and CDR2 FYEKMQ (reference sequence). The CDR3 region has the DNA TGTGCCAGCAGCCGATACAGGGGGCGCATTAGGACAGATACGCAGTATTTT. It specifies CASSRYRGRIRTDTQYF.

This clone was recorded only once. This chain links TRBV6-2 or TRBV6-3 with TRBJ2-7; TRBD2 matches at 8 bases. The CDR3 sequence is 14 residues long. The trim removed 2 bases at V and 3 bases at J, leaving 3 bases unmatched. Germline CDR1 is MNHEY and CDR2 is SVGEGT. The CDR3 bases are TGTGCCAGCAGTTACCGGCTAGCGGGCTACGAGCAGTACTTC. It codes for CASSYRLAGYEQYF.

The V and J genes are TRBV7-9 and TRBJ2-3, with 11 bases lining up with TRBD2. The CDR3 covers 19 residues. Unmatched junction bases numbered 16, after V lost 7 bases and J lost 1 base. Germline V gives CDR1 SEHNR, CDR2 FQNEAQ (reference sequence). The CDR3 sequence is CASTRGRGTSGTRTDTQYF. CDR3 nucleotide sequence: TGTGCCAGCACCCGGGGCCGTGGGACTAGCGGCACTCGCACAGATACGCAGTATTTT.

The chain carries TRBV27 and TRBJ2-4, with a possible D match to TRBD1 (6 bases). CDR1 and CDR2 from the germline V gene are MNHEY and SMNVEV (reference sequence). V was cut by 6 bases and J by 0 bases, with 18 bases left in between. The CDR3 has 17 residues. In nucleotides, the CDR3 is TGTGCCAGCAGCGCTCAGGGGACACCGCTAGCCAAAAACATTCAGTACTTC. Encoded protein: CASSAQGTPLAKNIQYF.

In nucleotides, the CDR3 is TGTGCCAGCAGTAGGACAGGAATGGGGGTCTACGAGCAGTACTTC. As protein: CASSRTGMGVYEQYF. The genes are TRBV2 and TRBJ2-7; 7 nucleotides line up with TRBD1. With 5 bases clipped from V and 3 bases from J, the junction kept 10 bases outside the gene matches. The germline V gene has CDR1 SNHLY and CDR2 FYNNEI. The CDR3 runs to 15 residues. The variable domain in full, completed from reference TRBV2 and TRBJ2-7, reads EPEVTQTPSHQVTQMGQEVILRCVPISNHLYFYWYRQILGQKVEFLVSFYNNEISEKSEIFDDQFSVERPDGSNFTLKIRSTKLEDSAMYFCASSRTGMGVYEQYFGPGTRLTVT.

In its sample, this clone was seen once. The chain uses TRBV14 and TRBJ1-5, with D uncertain. CDR3 length: 13 amino acids. Germline-derived CDR1 and CDR2 are SGHDN and FVKESK. Trimming removed 0 bases at V and 6 bases at J, with 6 bases between. The CDR3 protein is CASSQDLGQPQHF. The CDR3 DNA is TGTGCCAGCAGCCAAGATTTGGGTCAGCCCCAGCATTTT. Full variable domain (remainder filled in from reference TRBV14 and TRBJ1-5): EAGVTQFPSHSVIEKGQTVTLRCDPISGHDNLYWYRRVMGKEIKFLLHFVKESKQDESGMPNNRFLAERTGGTYSTLKVQPAELEDSGVYFCASSQDLGQPQHFGDGTRLSIL.

This rearrangement joins TRBV10-3 to TRBJ2-1; either TRBD1 or TRBD2 may supply D (7 bases each). V shed 6 bases and J shed 5 bases, with 14 bases lying between them. The CDR3 is 14 residues long. Germline V gene lookup returns CDR1 ENHRY and CDR2 SYGVKD. The CDR3 nucleotides are TGTGCCATCAGAGCGGGACAGTTTGACAATGAGCAGTTCTTC. Amino acid sequence: CAIRAGQFDNEQFF.

This chain uses TRBV29-1 with TRBJ2-2; D might be TRBD2 (6 bases). This CDR3 is built from 16 residues. Germline V gene data show CDR1 as SQVTM and CDR2 as ANQGSEA. V dropped 5 bases and J dropped 7 bases, with 23 bases sitting between them. The CDR3 here is CSVLSPGTAWDGELFF. The CDR3 coding sequence is TGCAGCGTTCTCTCGCCCGGGACTGCTTGGGACGGGGAGCTGTTTTTT.

V is TRBV28 and J is TRBJ1-2, with TRBD1 matching 9 bases. CDR1 and CDR2 from the germline V gene are MDHEN and SYDVKM. With V trimmed by 4 bases and J by 2 bases, 2 bases remained unmatched. This CDR3 spans 14 amino acids. The CDR3 nucleotides read TGTGCCAGCAGTTCCGGACAGGGGAACTATGGCTACACCTTC. Its protein is CASSSGQGNYGYTF.

V usage is TRBV11-3 and J usage is TRBJ2-2; 7 positions agree with TRBD2. The V gene's germline CDR1 is SGHNT and CDR2 YENEEA. This CDR3 has 16 residues. Trimming cost V 3 bases and J 4 bases; bases outside gene matches: 8. CDR3 in amino acids: CASSLGGLRSTGELFF. In DNA form, the CDR3 reads TGTGCCAGCAGCTTGGGGGGGTTAAGGTCCACCGGGGAGCTGTTTTTT.